This T cell receptor (beta chain) is from a study of blood T cell repertoires in COVID-19. Participants, 18 to 89 years old, spanned under 30 US areas. In the original processing: Amplification of reference gene primers was used by the study to estimate nucleated cell counts. Assay: immunoSEQ multiplex PCR; the TCRdb copy retains only in-frame clones and omits some. V, J and clone size reflect that table, while D and trimming were determined from the DNA. The data contain some 170,000 clones, about 88% of them singletons. This clone came up a few times. The germline gives CDR1 SGHVS, CDR2 FNYEAQ. CDR3 length: 16 residues. V trimming: 5 bases; J trimming: 3 bases; junction bases outside the gene matches: 6.

V gene TRBV7-6 combines with J gene TRBJ1-3, with 11 nucleotides matching TRBD1. The receptor's source is a human donor with acute COVID-19. The donor label of this sample is uncertain. The sample consisted of PBMCs or T cells enriched from blood (not recorded which). The CDR3 region has the DNA TGTGCCAGCAGCGCCGGACAGGGGGCGTTTGGAAACACCATATATTTT. Protein: CASSAGQGAFGNTIYF.